The entry below describes one TCR beta chain. Its cognate antigen has yet to be identified. Within one base of it there is no much larger clone, and no base qualities were kept. This sample is part of a study of blood T cell repertoires in COVID-19 (dated by TCRdb to the early 2020s). For the study in its entirety: Samples covering the acute and convalescent phases of COVID-19 were provided by collaborators in the United States, Italy and Spain. The material from the prospective study consisted of cDNA or gDNA derived from T cells, B-cell-depleted T cells, or PBMCs. Subjects who had been exposed to COVID-19, were actively infected with it, or had recovered from it provided the deeply sampled blood TCRbeta repertoires that made up the dataset. A freely available public database, intended as a resource for researchers studying the immune response to SARS-CoV-2, is where the repertoires were released. Samples came from the ongoing ImmuneRACE study (first 160 participants) plus 1,254 subjects from 6 global collaborators. A de-identified subject ID, COVID-19 status, age in years and sex were almost always included in the sample metadata. Where HLA class I and class II types were available, the types were taken from metadata supplied by the sample provider, not from assay-based typing.

The immunoSEQ Assay, a bias-controlled multiplex PCR, was used to amplify TCRbeta CDR3 regions from genomic DNA. The authors' pipeline ran thus. Within the assay, amplification of reference gene primers was used to estimate how many nucleated cells each sample contained. Sequence reads were collapsed and filtered to measure the absolute abundance of every unique TCRbeta CDR3 rearrangement. Productive Simpson clonality was computed per sample as the square root of Simpson's diversity index over productive rearrangements. TCRdb holds this immuneACCESS table with in-frame rearrangements only. Some clones are missing; in checked studies, unresolved V genes explain under half, and the rest has no known cause. Clone size and the V and J calls come from that table; the DNA yielded D and trimming. The sample data list about 140,000 clones, and around nine tenths of these were observed just once. Of the sample, 3.5% to 5.5% is held by the ten largest clones.

V has 4 bases trimmed and J has 7 bases trimmed; junction bases matching no gene number 7. There are 14 amino acids in the CDR3, from cysteine to phenylalanine inclusive. CDR3 DNA only is kept here, 42 bases in frame from base 1. CDR1 and CDR2 are read off the germline V gene (reference sequence) as PRHDT and FYEKMQ. Collaborating institutions collected whole blood in K2EDTA tubes following their own protocols. For TCRbeta analysis, collaborators shipped samples in one of three forms: frozen whole blood, isolated PBMCs, or DNA extracted from either of those sample types. Paper-wide results and their limitations: The quantity of clinical and demographic metadata differed by source and by participant and was supplied without curation.

The sequence was obtained from a middle-aged woman with acute or convalescent COVID-19. Here the chain combines TRBV13 and TRBJ2-7; TRBD1 matches 10 bases in the middle. The sequenced material came from peripheral blood. The sequenced DNA: TGTGCCAGCAGCTCGAGACAGGGGGCGCAGGAGCAGTACTTC. Translated, it reads CASSSRQGAQEQYF.